The rows below give T cell receptor beta chains drawn from one sample of a study of cytomegalovirus exposure and HLA in healthy donors. Assay: immunoSEQ multiplex PCR; the TCRdb copy retains only in-frame clones and omits some. Here the sample spans about 100,000 clones, 70% to 85% being singletons. Source material: PBMCs. All receptors derive from a young woman in good health and CMV-seronegative. The CDR3 runs from the conserved cysteine through the conserved F or W. The D gene is left open where the match is weak.

j_call,v_call,d_call,cdr3_aa
TRBJ1-2,TRBV4-3,TRBD1,CASSPRQGAYGYTF
TRBJ1-6,TRBV4-1,NA,CASSPHPAGGDSPLHF
TRBJ1-1,TRBV21-1,NA,CASSKVGRGAFF
TRBJ2-7,TRBV27,NA,CASSLRGAGEFYEQYF
TRBJ2-7,TRBV4-2,TRBD1,CASSHSPGQGEQYF
TRBJ2-3,TRBV19,NA,CASSTAGGLTDTQYF
TRBJ2-5,TRBV5-4,TRBD2,CASSPGLAGGRGETQYF
TRBJ2-1,TRBV28,TRBD1,CASSWAGTEDYNEQFF
TRBJ2-7,TRBV5-1,TRBD2,CASSPRTSGRAEQYF
TRBJ2-3,TRBV29-1,TRBD2,CSVEDRQLAGGKADTQYF
TRBJ1-1,TRBV4-3,NA,CASSQDNRRRNFF
TRBJ2-2,TRBV5-8,NA,CASSLAGDTGELFF
TRBJ2-1,TRBV5-1,NA,CASSFGRNNEQFF
TRBJ1-4,TRBV2,NA,CASREVNEKLFF
TRBJ1-2,TRBV12-1,NA,CASSLKNRGDYGYTF
TRBJ2-1,TRBV4-3,TRBD2,CASSQEGGGLVSYNEQFF
TRBJ2-1,TRBV11-3,TRBD2,CASSPIAGVSYNEQFF
TRBJ1-1,TRBV19,TRBD1,CASRQGPFTEAFF
TRBJ1-1,TRBV28,TRBD1,CASSKGGAGTEAFF
TRBJ2-3,TRBV9,TRBD2,CASSVVAGGLDTQYF
TRBJ1-6,TRBV27,NA,CASSSPRGYNSPLHF
TRBJ2-3,TRBV7-2,NA,CASSSYTDTQYF
TRBJ2-7,TRBV6-1,NA,CASSEGAYPTYEQYF
TRBJ1-5,TRBV28,TRBD1,CASSTGGRAQHF
TRBJ2-1,TRBV7-3,TRBD2,CASSQVAGHYNEQFF
TRBJ2-2,TRBV15,TRBD1,CATSRDHPGTGNTGELFF
TRBJ2-7,TRBV27,TRBD2,CASSLKAGIGYEQYF
TRBJ2-3,TRBV30,NA,CAWSVRLADTQYF
TRBJ1-1,TRBV7-9,NA,CSSSVMGRYTEAFF
TRBJ2-4,TRBV15,TRBD2,CAASRGYGTSGRAGSAKNIQYF
TRBJ1-1,TRBV7-6,NA,CASSLVTGQAFF
TRBJ1-5,TRBV5-8,NA,CASSPRPSGTKNQPQHF
TRBJ1-4,TRBV5-4,NA,CASSLDARTNEKLFF
TRBJ1-5,TRBV12-5,TRBD1,CASGLVFIIDRDFRNQPQHF
TRBJ2-7,TRBV5-1,TRBD1,CASTGTESSYEQYF
TRBJ2-3,TRBV4-3,NA,CASSQDISTDTQYF
TRBJ1-6,TRBV4-3,TRBD1,CASSQEVGTGGSPLHF
TRBJ2-3,TRBV19,TRBD2,CASSALAGDGTDTQYF
TRBJ2-6,TRBV18,NA,CASSQGHRSSGANVLTF
TRBJ2-5,TRBV4-3,NA,CASSQDRRGQWHF
TRBJ2-1,TRBV2,TRBD2,CASSEGGSGGNEQFF
TRBJ1-2,TRBV6-6,NA,CASSYAESYGYTF
TRBJ2-7,TRBV7-2,NA,CASSFRVLPSYEQYF
TRBJ2-5,TRBV29-1,NA,CSVLSKSTQYF
TRBJ1-1,TRBV10-2,NA,CASSETGSSWAFF
NA,TRBV5-4,TRBD2,CASSFDGGVTYEQYF
TRBJ1-5,TRBV19,NA,CASTRTDGLYSNQPQHF
NA,TRBV7-3,TRBD1,CASSQGQGARYEQYF
TRBJ1-1,TRBV6-5,TRBD1,CASSPNRGNTEAFF
TRBJ2-2,TRBV29-1,TRBD2,CSVEARGLAGGGNTGELFF
TRBJ2-1,TRBV7-6,TRBD2,CASSLVLAGGNYNEQFF
TRBJ1-1,TRBV28,TRBD1,CASSSTGLNTEAFF
TRBJ1-5,TRBV4-2,NA,CASSQDRGSLLDNSNQPQHF
TRBJ2-5,TRBV6-1,TRBD2,CASSVSSGGAGKTQYF
TRBJ2-1,TRBV11-2,NA,CASSHGLAGTNNEQFF
TRBJ2-1,TRBV6-4,TRBD2,CASSVTSGGNEQFF
TRBJ1-6,TRBV6-4,NA,CASRYRAGGYNSPLHF
TRBJ2-7,TRBV6-5,NA,CASSYSGPGYEQYF